This T cell receptor beta chain was documented in a study of PD-1 blockade in mismatch repair-deficient tumors. As for the study in general: All were previously treated, progressing patients with about 11 mismatch repair-deficient cancer types.

The table came from immunoSEQ multiplex PCR; TCRdb's copy has only in-frame clones and leaves some out. In the table there are 35,000 to 45,000 clones, 85% of which are singletons. As to this clone: Its target is unknown.

Overall study results and limits: Tumor-resident clones, often undetectable pretreatment in blood, expanded then contracted after pembrolizumab.

V lost 1 base to trimming and J lost 1 base, with 7 bases between them. Germline V gives CDR1 MGHRA, CDR2 YSYEKL. The CDR3 has 15 residues. The TCR-sequenced patients were a few responders to pembrolizumab. The receptor comes from an adult with mismatch repair-deficient cancer. Sequenced here: peripheral blood, sampled 76 weeks after starting pembrolizumab. V is TRBV4-1 and J is TRBJ2-2; D call uncertain. CDR3 nucleotide sequence: TGCGCCAGCAGCCAAGCGACTGGGAACACCGGGGAGCTGTTTTTT. The encoded protein is CASSQATGNTGELFF.